This TCR beta chain was identified during a study of beta chain features in type 1 diabetes. Since all of the isolated RNA was reverse transcribed, expressed TCRB transcripts were what got sequenced. TCRdb's copy holds only in-frame clones and misses some; the assay was immunoSEQ multiplex PCR. The sample yields almost 350,000 clones, 15% to 20% seen once. The CDR3 is 11 residues long. Deletions cut 1 base from V and 6 bases from J, with 6 bases between. CDR1 is GTSNPN and CDR2 is SVGIG in the germline V gene (reference sequence). The sequencing sample was made of naive CD4+ T cells from blood. The sequence was obtained from a woman in her late teens or twenties in good health. The chain links TRBV30 to TRBJ2-5; D is possibly TRBD1 (5 bases). This CDR3 reads CAWSAGKTQYF. CDR3 in DNA: TGTGCCTGGAGTGCAGGGAAGACCCAGTACTTC.